This TCR beta chain came from a study of radiotherapy plus CTLA-4 blockade in lung cancer. V lost 5 bases and J lost 13, with 14 bases in between. CDR1 and CDR2 (germline): SGHAT, FQNNGV. CDR3 length: 12 residues. Each patient with chemo-refractory metastatic non-small-cell lung cancer was treated with focal radiation plus CTLA-4 blockade using ipilimumab. Assay: immunoSEQ multiplex PCR; the TCRdb copy retains only in-frame clones and omits some. The sample includes tens of thousands of clones, roughly 79% seen only once; the top ten take 3.5% to 4.5%. This clone was observed a single time. Its antigen is currently unknown. Study results and limitations: TCR clones originating in tumors grew in number in blood after radiotherapy plus ipilimumab.

V gene TRBV11-2 combines with J gene TRBJ2-2; D is possibly TRBD1 (5 bases). The sample in question was peripheral blood, obtained from a patient treated with radiotherapy plus ipilimumab. The TCR was taken from a human donor with non-small cell lung cancer who had a partial response to radiotherapy plus ipilimumab. Some clones in this sample may be carry-over from other donors' samples. This CDR3 is CASSQVGVGLFF. CDR3 sequence (DNA): TGTGCCAGCAGCCAAGTAGGGGTCGGGCTGTTTTTT.